This T cell receptor beta chain was recorded in a study of T cells after yellow fever vaccination. The CDR3 runs 14 residues. V was shortened by 5 bases and J by 4 bases, with 14 bases between the two germline ends. TCRdb fed the 5' RACE reads into MiXCR, producing one record per CDR3 protein. In the table there are about 300,000 distinct CDR3 sequences, around 4.1% of which are singletons. This TCR came from a man between 18 and 35 years old who received the YFV17D yellow fever vaccine. The rearrangement uses TRBV12-3 or TRBV12-4 and TRBJ1-2, with D perhaps matching TRBD1 (6 bases). The starting material was PBMCs, obtained 5 days after the yellow fever booster vaccination. The CDR3 region is CASSLTGSLYGYTF. CDR3 bases: TGTGCCAGCAGTCTTACAGGGTCTCTCTATGGCTACACCTTC.